The present T cell receptor (beta chain) was sequenced within a study of blood T cell repertoires in COVID-19. Study as a whole: There were acute and convalescent COVID-19 samples, and they came from the United States, Italy and Spain. The cDNA or gDNA used as material had been derived from T cells, B-cell-depleted T cells, or PBMCs.

J was trimmed by 3 bases and V by 0 bases; bases with no gene match: 12. The V gene's germline CDR1 is LGHNA and CDR2 YNFKEQ. CDR3 length: 18 amino acids. This clone showed up just a few times. Authors' data handling: From reference gene primer amplification, estimates of nucleated cell counts were derived. Measured with immunoSEQ multiplex PCR; TCRdb has only the in-frame clones, and not every one. V and J calls plus clone size are reproduced from that table; the DNA served to infer D and trimming. The sample lists roughly 220,000 clones, around 80% occurring once. The sequence came from a man aged 25-40 years with active or convalescent COVID-19. The genes are TRBV4-2 and TRBJ2-7; the match to TRBD2 covers 9 bases. Sequencing was carried out using peripheral blood. CDR3 residues: CASSQEVLASGTNYEQYF. In nucleotides, the CDR3 is TGTGCCAGCAGCCAAGAGGTACTGGCTAGCGGGACCAACTACGAGCAGTACTTC.